Below, 2 T cell receptor beta chains from the same sample are listed, as sequenced in a study of identical twins. TCRdb called the 5' RACE reads again in MiXCR, with one record for every CDR3 protein. The table has hundreds of thousands of distinct CDR3 sequences, 8.6% seen once. Another study also made use of these data, one on yellow fever vaccine responses in identical twins.

Input material: PBMCs. The source is a woman under 30 in good health.

This clonotype showed up many times. The CDR3 nucleotides read TGTGCCAGCAGTGATCCTGGGCGGGGGACCAACACCGGGGAGCTGTTTTTT. This encodes CASSDPGRGTNTGELFF. This chain uses TRBV25-1 with TRBJ2-2; 7 nucleotides line up with TRBD2. This CDR3 spans 17 amino acids. J gave up 2 bases and V 3 bases, and 9 bases lay outside the gene matches. From germline, CDR1 is MGHDK and CDR2 SYGVNS.

This clonotype came up many times. This rearrangement joins TRBV6-5 to TRBJ2-3; D uncertain. V was cut by 4 bases and J by 2 bases, with 10 bases left in between. This CDR3 spans 14 amino acids. CDR1 and CDR2 from the germline V gene are MNHEY and SVGAGI. CDR3 sequence: CASSSPGLTDTQYF. The CDR3 DNA reads as TGTGCCAGCAGTTCTCCGGGCCTCACAGATACGCAGTATTTT.